The 23 T cell receptor beta chains below all came from one sample that was sequenced in a study of neurological immune-mediated disorders (dated by TCRdb to between 2018 and 2020). Libraries were built with 5' RACE. Sequencing was carried out with an Illumina HiSeq 2500. TCRdb cleaned the public reads at Q25 with fastp, built clones with MiXCR and kept in-frame beta chains. Rows matching on CDR3 protein sequence are summarized as one entry with the most common DNA and genes. This sample gives 85,000 to 100,000 distinct CDR3 sequences in total; roughly 3.5% of them show up just once. Roughly 6.4% of the sample is taken by the ten largest. Sequenced input: PBMCs. Receptor source: a woman aged 18-29 years with multiple sclerosis.

This clonotype has at least ten counts. The genes are TRBV20-1 and TRBJ1-6, with 7 nucleotides matching TRBD1. CDR3 size: 14 residues. Germline V CDR1 and CDR2: DFQATT, SNEGSKA (reference sequence). V gave up 0 bases and J gave up 9 bases; unmatched junction bases: 5. CDR3 sequence (DNA): TGCAGTGCTAGAGAAGACAGGGTGGGTTCACCCCTCCACTTT. It encodes CSAREDRVGSPLHF.

This clonotype has ten or more counts. This rearrangement joins TRBV6-5 to TRBJ2-2; TRBD2 might be the D (6 bases). Germline CDR1 reads MNHEY; CDR2 reads SVGAGI. This CDR3 has 16 amino acids. V lost 7 bases, J lost 2 bases, and 17 bases lay in between. The CDR3 loop reads CASTLYGGINTGELFF. The CDR3, as DNA: TGTGCCAGCACCCTTTATGGCGGGATTAACACCGGGGAGCTGTTTTTT.

This clonotype showed up many times. The V call is TRBV7-2, the J call TRBJ2-7; 7 bases align to TRBD1. The CDR3 loop spans 12 amino acids. Trimming cost V 5 bases and J 4 bases; bases outside gene matches: 2. Germline CDR1 and CDR2: SGHTA and FQGNSA. Here the CDR3 reads CASSRQGYEQYF. CDR3 coding DNA: TGTGCCAGCAGCAGACAGGGTTACGAGCAGTACTTC.

This clonotype was recorded at least ten times. This chain joins TRBV7-2 and TRBJ2-1; D could derive from TRBD1 or TRBD2 (5 bases each). This CDR3 has 11 residues. Per germline, CDR1 SGHTA and CDR2 FQGNSA. V shed 5 bases and J shed 9 bases, with 8 bases lying between them. The CDR3 loop is CASSRGAEQFF. The CDR3 nucleotides are TGTGCCAGCAGCCGAGGGGCTGAGCAGTTCTTC.

This clonotype was seen many times. V and J are TRBV20-1 and TRBJ2-5, with 11 bases aligning to TRBD2. There are 17 residues in the CDR3. Germline trimming cut 0 bases from V and 5 bases from J; bases unmatched to any gene: 11. Germline V gene sequence: CDR1 DFQATT, CDR2 SNEGSKA (reference sequence). The CDR3 sequence: CSARDFELAGAWETQYF. The CDR3 region has the DNA TGCAGTGCTAGAGATTTTGAACTAGCGGGGGCTTGGGAGACCCAGTACTTC.

This clonotype was detected many times. The rearrangement joins TRBV7-9 to TRBJ1-1; D is undetermined. V shed 1 base and J shed 4 bases, with 7 bases lying between them. The CDR3 has 13 residues. CDR1 is SEHNR, CDR2 FQNEAQ, per germline (reference sequence). The CDR3 DNA sequence: TGTGCCAGCAGCTTAGTGAGCGGCACTGAAGCTTTCTTT. It is translated as CASSLVSGTEAFF.

This clonotype occurred many times. CDR3 DNA sequence: TGTGCCAGCAGCCTAAAGGACAGGCCCGGGGAGCTGTTTTTT. It specifies CASSLKDRPGELFF. The rearrangement joins TRBV6-9 to TRBJ2-2; 7 nucleotides line up with TRBD1. The CDR3 is made up of 14 amino acids. Germline V lookup: CDR1 MNHGY, CDR2 SVAAGI. J gave up 6 bases and V 6 bases, and 7 bases lay outside the gene matches.

In its sample, this clonotype was seen many times. This chain links TRBV20-1 with TRBJ2-3; the D gene is possibly TRBD2 (5 bases). The CDR3 is made up of 13 amino acids. The V gene's germline CDR1 is DFQATT and CDR2 SNEGSKA (reference sequence). Trimming stripped 3 bases from V and 0 bases from J, with 7 bases between. CDR3 sequence: CSARRRSTDTQYF. CDR3 nucleotides: TGCAGTGCTAGGCGGAGGAGCACAGATACGCAGTATTTT.

This clonotype was counted many times. This chain uses TRBV5-1 with TRBJ1-3; tentatively, D is TRBD1 (5 bases). V gave up 7 bases and J gave up 1 base, with 12 bases separating them. Germline-derived CDR1 and CDR2 are SGHRS and YFSETQ. The CDR3 extends over 14 amino acids. The CDR3, as DNA: TGCGCCAGCGGGCGAGGGGAGTCTGGAAACACCATATATTTT. Protein product: CASGRGESGNTIYF.

In its sample, this clonotype was seen many times. The V call is TRBV5-1, the J call TRBJ2-1; 10 bases align to TRBD2. Germline CDR1 and CDR2: SGHRS and YFSETQ. This CDR3 is 15 amino acids long. V was clipped by 5 bases and J by 6 bases; unmatched bases: 8. In DNA, the CDR3 is TGCGCCAGCAGTCCGGGACTAGCGTCTTTCAATGAGCAGTTCTTC. This encodes CASSPGLASFNEQFF. Drawing the rest from reference TRBV5-1 and TRBJ2-1, the complete variable domain is KAGVTQTPRYLIKTRGQQVTLSCSPISGHRSVSWYQQTPGQGLQFLFEYFSETQRNKGNFPGRFSGRQFSNSRSEMNVSTLELGDSALYLCASSPGLASFNEQFFGPGTRLTVL.

This clonotype appeared many times. This chain uses TRBV11-2 with TRBJ2-4, with 7 bases matching TRBD1. The germline V gene encodes CDR1 SGHAT and CDR2 FQNNGV. Trimming at V came to 5 bases and at J to 1 base, leaving 5 bases not matched to a gene. This CDR3 contains 15 residues. Here the CDR3 DNA reads TGTGCCAGCAGCCCAGTGACAGGGGCCAAAAACATTCAGTACTTC. Amino acids: CASSPVTGAKNIQYF.

This clonotype was observed at least ten times. The chain carries TRBV12-3 or TRBV12-4 and TRBJ2-6, with D perhaps TRBD1 or TRBD2 (6 bases each). The CDR3 contains 16 residues. V was trimmed by 1 base and J by 4 bases, leaving 11 bases between them. The DNA of the CDR3 is TGTGCCAGCAGTTTAGGCTCGGGGGCCGGGGCCAACGTCCTGACTTTC. Translated, it gives CASSLGSGAGANVLTF.

In this sample, this clonotype turned up many times. This rearrangement joins TRBV20-1 to TRBJ2-3; TRBD2 aligns across 8 bases. The V segment lost 5 bases and the J segment 6 bases; nucleotides outside the gene matches: 10. CDR1 is DFQATT, CDR2 SNEGSKA, per germline (reference sequence). The CDR3 has 14 residues. CDR3 sequence reads: CSAPIAGRQDTQYF. The DNA of the CDR3 is TGCAGTGCTCCTATAGCGGGGCGGCAGGATACGCAGTATTTT.

This clonotype was seen ten or more times. The chain employs TRBV4-3 and TRBJ2-1; TRBD2 matches 16 bases. J lost 5 bases, V lost 3 bases, and 13 bases had no gene match. Germline loops: CDR1 LGHNA, CDR2 YSLEER. The length of the CDR3 is 20 residues. The DNA of the CDR3 is TGCGCCAGCAGCCAGTTAAGGACAACGGGACTAGCGGGAGGGGACAATGAGCAGTTCTTC. It encodes CASSQLRTTGLAGGDNEQFF.

This clonotype was seen at least ten times. The chain joins TRBV5-1 to TRBJ1-5; TRBD1 might be the D (6 bases). The CDR3 sequence is 14 residues long. Germline CDR1 is SGHRS and CDR2 is YFSETQ. V lost 0 bases to trimming and J lost 5 bases, with 9 bases between them. CDR3 protein: CASSLGSGDQPQHF. In DNA, the CDR3 is TGCGCCAGCAGCTTGGGGTCAGGGGATCAGCCCCAGCATTTT.

Concerning this clonotype: A much larger clone sits a single nucleotide away, making a read error possible. This chain links TRBV24-1 with TRBJ1-2, with D possibly matching TRBD1 (5 bases). With 11 bases removed from V and 8 bases from J, the gap between germline ends came to 20 bases. CDR1 is KGHDR, CDR2 SFDVKD, per germline. The CDR3 sequence is 13 residues long. CDR3 nucleotide sequence: TGTGCCAACAGAGACAGCGAACTCAGGGGCTACACCTTC. Translating it yields CANRDSELRGYTF.

This clonotype was seen many times. The V call is TRBV7-2, the J call TRBJ2-5; 8 nucleotides align to TRBD2. From germline, CDR1 is SGHTA and CDR2 FQGNSA. J was trimmed by 5 bases and V by 5 bases; bases with no gene match: 10. The CDR3 extends over 15 amino acids. Written as DNA, the CDR3 is TGTGCCAGCAGCCGACTCGGGGGGGCTGGTGAGACCCAGTACTTC. This codes for CASSRLGGAGETQYF.

Many counts were recorded for this clonotype. The V call is TRBV5-1, the J call TRBJ2-1, with D possibly TRBD2 on 6 matching bases. The ends were cut back, 6 bases at V and 8 bases at J, with 12 bases in the middle. Germline lookup yields CDR1 SGHRS and CDR2 YFSETQ. CDR3 length: 12 residues. The CDR3 loop is CASMMEGHEQFF. Here the CDR3 DNA reads TGCGCCAGCATGATGGAGGGCCATGAGCAGTTCTTC.

This clonotype was picked up many times. This chain connects TRBV20-1 to TRBJ2-7; D remains unclear. Trimming took 3 bases from V and 3 from J, leaving 12 bases between them. The CDR3 sequence is 13 residues long. Germline V gives CDR1 DFQATT, CDR2 SNEGSKA (reference sequence). Written as DNA, the CDR3 is TGCAGTGCTAGTTTCGGTGGAGACTACGAGCAGTACTTC. As protein: CSASFGGDYEQYF.

This clonotype occurred many times. The genes are TRBV4-2 and TRBJ2-5; 9 nucleotides line up with TRBD2. The CDR3 contains 16 residues. V trimming: 1 base; J trimming: 5 bases; junction bases outside the gene matches: 8. Germline-derived CDR1 and CDR2 are LGHNA and YNFKEQ. CDR3 bases: TGTGCCAGCAGCCAAGCCCCACCTAGCGGGGTCGAGACCCAGTACTTC. This codes for CASSQAPPSGVETQYF.

In its sample, this clonotype was seen many times. The CDR3 sequence: CASSQTGLVGELFF. In DNA, the CDR3 is TGCGCCAGCAGCCAGACAGGGTTAGTCGGGGAGCTGTTTTTT. V usage is TRBV4-1 and J usage is TRBJ2-2; the match to TRBD1 covers 7 bases. V shed 3 bases and J 7 bases; nucleotides not matched to a gene: 5. This CDR3 contains 14 residues. Germline-derived CDR1 and CDR2 are MGHRA and YSYEKL.

This clonotype was seen repeatedly, ten times or more. The V call is TRBV20-1, the J call TRBJ2-1; no reliable D call. CDR3 size: 14 residues. Trimming took off 6 bases at V and 1 base at J, with 13 bases between the two ends. Germline-derived CDR1 and CDR2 are DFQATT and SNEGSKA (reference sequence). The CDR3 region has the DNA TGCAGTGCACCCGGTGAGGCATCCTACAATGAGCAGTTCTTC. Translating gives CSAPGEASYNEQFF.

This clonotype was recorded many times. CDR3 loop: CASSLADRATDYGYTF. The CDR3 nucleotides are TGCGCCAGCAGCTTGGCCGACAGGGCTACAGACTATGGCTACACCTTC. The J gene is TRBJ1-2, the V gene TRBV5-1, with TRBD1 identical over 7 bases. Per germline, CDR1 SGHRS and CDR2 YFSETQ. The CDR3 has 16 residues. J lost 3 bases, V lost 0 bases, and 8 bases had no gene match.